The clone carrying this TCR beta chain came up once. This sample is drawn from a study of blood T cell repertoires in COVID-19. Original data processing: Estimation of nucleated cell counts was performed using reference gene primer amplification. Sequenced by immunoSEQ multiplex PCR; TCRdb stores in-frame clones only, minus some. V, J and clone size derive from that table, while D and trimming were established from the DNA sequence. Counted here are over 55,000 clones, roughly three quarters occurring once; the ten biggest clones make up 32%. Trimming took 2 bases from V and 9 from J, leaving 11 bases between them. The CDR3 spans 12 residues. CDR1 SQVTM and CDR2 ANQGSEA come from the germline V gene.

This receptor was identified in a human donor in a cohort sampled during active COVID-19. The rearrangement joins TRBV29-1 to TRBJ2-1, with D tentatively TRBD2 (5 bases). The sample was peripheral blood. CDR3 DNA: TGCAGCGTTGAAAGCGGAGCGCGTGAGCAGTTCTTC. Its protein product is CSVESGAREQFF.